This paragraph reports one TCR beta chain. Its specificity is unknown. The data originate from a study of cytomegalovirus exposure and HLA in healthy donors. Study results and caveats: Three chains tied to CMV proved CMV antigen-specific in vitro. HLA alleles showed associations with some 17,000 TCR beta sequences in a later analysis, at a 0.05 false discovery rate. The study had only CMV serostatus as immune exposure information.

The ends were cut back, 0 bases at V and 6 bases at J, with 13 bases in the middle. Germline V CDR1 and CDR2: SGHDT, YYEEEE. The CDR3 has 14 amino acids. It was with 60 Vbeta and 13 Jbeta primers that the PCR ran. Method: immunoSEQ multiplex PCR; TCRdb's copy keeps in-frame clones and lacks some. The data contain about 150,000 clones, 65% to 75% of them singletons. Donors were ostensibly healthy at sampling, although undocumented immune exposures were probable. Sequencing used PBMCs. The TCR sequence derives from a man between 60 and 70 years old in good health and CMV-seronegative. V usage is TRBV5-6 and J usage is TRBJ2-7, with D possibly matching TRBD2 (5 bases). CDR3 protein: CASSLVRGSAEQYF. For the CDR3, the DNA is TGTGCCAGCAGCTTGGTCAGAGGGAGTGCCGAGCAGTACTTC.